Below are 10 T cell receptor beta chains sequenced from a single sample in a study of patients and donors after allogeneic stem cell transplantation. TCRdb reprocessed the RT-PCR reads via MiXCR and lists one record per CDR3 protein. This table has 190,000 or so distinct CDR3 sequences, around 40% appearing once. Sample: blood, either unsorted or a sorted T cell fraction (not recorded which). The receptors stem from a human donor who was either an allogeneic HSCT recipient or a stem cell or donor lymphocyte infusion donor (not recorded which). It is not recorded whose cells these are; they may come from a transplant donor.

This chain uses TRBV10-3 with TRBJ1-1; weak D call: TRBD1 (5 bases). CDR1 is ENHRY and CDR2 is SYGVKD in the germline V gene. V was pared by 8 bases and J by 1 base, with 11 bases between. This CDR3 has 13 amino acids. CDR3 residues: CAIAGTQNTEAFF. The CDR3 coding sequence is TGTGCCATCGCCGGGACCCAGAACACTGAAGCTTTCTTT.

The chain is built from TRBV5-8 and TRBJ2-2, with D perhaps TRBD1 or TRBD2 (5 bases each). The germline V and J ends were trimmed by 0 bases and 4 bases, with 10 bases remaining between them. CDR1 is SGHTS and CDR2 is YDEGEE in the germline V gene. There are 15 residues in the CDR3. In nucleotides, the CDR3 is TGTGCCAGCAGCTTGGCCGGGGCAAGCACCGGGGAGCTGTTTTTT. This gives the protein CASSLAGASTGELFF.

J is TRBJ2-2 and V is TRBV20-1, with 11 nucleotides matching TRBD2. The CDR3 has 14 residues. The V segment lost 5 bases and the J segment 5 bases; nucleotides outside the gene matches: 4. CDR1 is DFQATT and CDR2 is SNEGSKA in the germline V gene (reference sequence). CDR3 residues: CSAAGTSGTGELFF. The CDR3 nucleotides read TGCAGTGCTGCTGGGACTAGCGGAACCGGGGAGCTGTTTTTT.

The chain carries TRBV3-1 and TRBJ1-4; tentatively, D is TRBD1 (5 bases). The V end was cut by 5 bases, the J end by 4 bases, with 14 bases between. CDR1 is LGHDT and CDR2 is YNNKEL in the germline V gene (reference sequence). CDR3 length: 15 residues. DNA of the CDR3: TGTGCCAGCAGCGAACCGGGACGCCTTAATGAAAAACTGTTTTTT. This sequence encodes CASSEPGRLNEKLFF. Combining the CDR3 with reference TRBV3-1 and TRBJ1-4 gives the whole variable domain DTAVSQTPKYLVTQMGNDKSIKCEQNLGHDTMYWYKQDSKKFLKIMFSYNNKELIINETVPNRFSPKSPDKAHLNLHINSLELGDSAVYFCASSEPGRLNEKLFFGSGTQLSVL.

This chain connects TRBV10-3 to TRBJ1-6; 7 bases agree with TRBD1. V was pared by 7 bases and J by 9 bases, with 9 bases of the junction left unmatched. Germline V CDR1 and CDR2: ENHRY, SYGVKD. CDR3 size: 14 residues. This chain's CDR3 is CAITATGSGSPLHF. The CDR3 nucleotides are TGTGCCATCACCGCGACAGGGTCGGGTTCACCCCTCCACTTT.

The J gene is TRBJ2-2, the V gene TRBV20-1, with D maybe TRBD1 (6 bases). Trimming pared 0 bases from V and 4 bases from J, leaving 15 bases between. Germline V gives CDR1 DFQATT, CDR2 SNEGSKA (reference sequence). This CDR3 region has 16 residues. The DNA for the CDR3 is TGCAGTGCTAGAGATGGAAGGACAGCTACCACCGGGGAGCTGTTTTTT. This gives the protein CSARDGRTATTGELFF.

The CDR3: CASSYSGSSDYEQYF. The DNA for the CDR3 is TGTGCCAGCAGTTACAGCGGCAGCTCGGACTACGAGCAGTACTTC. The chain has TRBV6-5 and TRBJ2-7; D is possibly TRBD2 (5 bases). Trimming cost V 2 bases and J 3 bases, with 14 bases left between them. This CDR3 has 15 residues. Germline CDR1 and CDR2: MNHEY and SVGAGI.

The chain couples TRBV4-2 to TRBJ2-6; 7 bases align to TRBD1. Looked up from germline, CDR1 is LGHNA and CDR2 is YNFKEQ. The CDR3 loop spans 20 amino acids. J was trimmed by 1 base and V by 1 base; bases with no gene match: 13. The CDR3 loop is CASSQGRRDSLYSGANVLTF. Here the CDR3 DNA reads TGTGCCAGCAGCCAAGGACGAAGGGACAGCCTTTATTCTGGGGCCAACGTCCTGACTTTC.

The table lists this clonotype with a few counts. This chain links TRBV12-3 or TRBV12-4 with TRBJ2-5; D is uncertain. CDR3 length equals 14 residues. V lost 3 bases and J 5 bases, leaving 13 bases between the germline ends. The CDR3 nucleotides read TGTGCCAGCAGTTTTTCTTTGTCCTTGGAGACCCAGTACTTC. Its translation: CASSFSLSLETQYF.

This clonotype was detected only once. This rearrangement joins TRBV5-1 to TRBJ2-3, with 8 bases matching TRBD1. With V trimmed by 3 bases and J by 3 bases, 6 bases remained unmatched. Germline V gene data show CDR1 as SGHRS and CDR2 as YFSETQ. The CDR3 totals 15 residues. Here the CDR3 reads CASSWDRSRTDTQYF. CDR3 nucleotide sequence: TGCGCCAGCAGCTGGGACAGGTCGCGGACAGATACGCAGTATTTT. Full variable domain (remainder filled in from reference TRBV5-1 and TRBJ2-3): KAGVTQTPRYLIKTRGQQVTLSCSPISGHRSVSWYQQTPGQGLQFLFEYFSETQRNKGNFPGRFSGRQFSNSRSEMNVSTLELGDSALYLCASSWDRSRTDTQYFGPGTRLTVL.